This T cell receptor (beta chain) was documented in a study of cytomegalovirus exposure and HLA in healthy donors. Germline V gives CDR1 SGDLS, CDR2 YYNGEE. There are 13 residues in the CDR3. With V trimmed by 5 bases and J by 8 bases, 3 bases remained unmatched. A multiplex PCR was run with 60 Vbeta primers and 13 Jbeta primers. Clones were sequenced by immunoSEQ multiplex PCR, and TCRdb holds only the in-frame ones, with some missing. Of over 85,000 clones listed, approximately 80% are singletons. Details on this clone: The antigen is unknown.

Study-level points and caveats: Accurate prediction of HLA-A and HLA-B alleles (for most subjects) was reportedly achieved from TCR beta sequences. Looking again later, the authors saw that most CMV-associated TCR beta chains seemed HLA-restricted.

Sequencing was carried out using PBMCs. This chain links TRBV9 with TRBJ1-6; TRBD1 agrees at 8 bases. The TCR originated in a man aged 30 to 39 in good health and CMV-seropositive. Written as DNA, the CDR3 is TGTGCCAGCAGGGCGACAGGGGATTCACCCCTCCACTTT. This translates into CASRATGDSPLHF.